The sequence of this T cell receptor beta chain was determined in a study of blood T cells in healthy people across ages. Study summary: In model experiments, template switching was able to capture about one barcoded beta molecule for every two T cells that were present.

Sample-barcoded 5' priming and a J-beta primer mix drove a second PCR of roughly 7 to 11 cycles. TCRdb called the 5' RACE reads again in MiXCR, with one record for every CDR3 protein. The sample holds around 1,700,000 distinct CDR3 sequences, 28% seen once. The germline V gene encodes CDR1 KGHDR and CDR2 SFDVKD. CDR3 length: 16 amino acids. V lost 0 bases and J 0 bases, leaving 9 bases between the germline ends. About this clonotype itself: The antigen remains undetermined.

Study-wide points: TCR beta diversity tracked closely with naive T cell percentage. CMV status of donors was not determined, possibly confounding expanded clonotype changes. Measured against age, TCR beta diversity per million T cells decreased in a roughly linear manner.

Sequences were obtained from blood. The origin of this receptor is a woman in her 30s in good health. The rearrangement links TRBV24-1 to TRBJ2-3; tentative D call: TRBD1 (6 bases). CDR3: CATSDLYRASTDTQYF. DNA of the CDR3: TGTGCCACCAGTGATTTGTACAGGGCGAGCACAGATACGCAGTATTTT.